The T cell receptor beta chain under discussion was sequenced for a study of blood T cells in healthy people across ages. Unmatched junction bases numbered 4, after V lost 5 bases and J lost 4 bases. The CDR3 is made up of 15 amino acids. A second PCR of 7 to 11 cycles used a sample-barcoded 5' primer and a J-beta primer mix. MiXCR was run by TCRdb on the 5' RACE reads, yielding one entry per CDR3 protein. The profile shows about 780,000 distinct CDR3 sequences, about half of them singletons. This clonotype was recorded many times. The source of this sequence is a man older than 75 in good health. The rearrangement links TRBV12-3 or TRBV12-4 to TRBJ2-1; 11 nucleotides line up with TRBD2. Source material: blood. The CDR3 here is CASSQTSGSYNEQFF. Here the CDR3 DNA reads TGTGCCAGCAGTCAAACTAGCGGGAGTTACAATGAGCAGTTCTTC.